This T cell receptor beta chain was profiled in a study of Graves' ophthalmopathy and Graves' hyperthyroidism. The sequenced template was RNA, covering the TCR beta CDR3 region. HTBI primers primed a first-round RT-PCR, and a second-round multiplex PCR followed. TCRdb called the multiplex PCR reads again in MiXCR, with one record for every CDR3 protein. The data show almost 750,000 distinct CDR3 sequences, with approximately 40% seen just once and 35% to 55% held by the top ten. The sequence derives from an adult man with Graves' ophthalmopathy. The sample consisted of peripheral blood.

The CDR3 spells CASSVGADGRYGYTF. In DNA, the CDR3 is TGTGCCAGCAGCGTAGGAGCTGACGGGCGCTATGGCTACACCTTC. V is TRBV9 and J is TRBJ1-2, with no clear D. The V and J ends lost 0 bases and 4 bases respectively, with 13 bases between them. The V gene's germline CDR1 is SGDLS and CDR2 YYNGEE. The CDR3 runs to 15 residues.